The 8 T cell receptor beta chains below come from one sample, sequenced in a study of blood T cells in healthy people across ages. PCR was performed a second time for 7 to 11 cycles using a sample-barcoded 5' primer and a J-beta primer mix. TCRdb reprocessed the 5' RACE reads via MiXCR and lists one record per CDR3 protein. The sample yields approximately 780,000 distinct CDR3 sequences, around a quarter seen once. This sample also belongs to another study, concerning T cells of mothers and their children.

The sequenced sample was blood. The receptors were sampled from a boy aged 5-17 years in good health.

Only a few counts were recorded for this clonotype. The rearrangement joins TRBV25-1 to TRBJ2-2; the match to TRBD2 covers 15 bases. The CDR3 loop spans 18 amino acids. V lost 4 bases, J lost 5 bases, and 8 bases stayed unmatched. Per the germline V gene, CDR1 is MGHDK and CDR2 is SYGVNS. The CDR3 DNA follows: TGTGCCAGCAGTGCTCTAGGACTAGCGGGGGGGCCAACCGGGGAGCTGTTTTTT. Residues: CASSALGLAGGPTGELFF.

V and J are TRBV7-9 and TRBJ2-3, with TRBD2 matching 9 bases. The V segment lost 5 bases and the J segment 2 bases; nucleotides outside the gene matches: 5. The CDR3 covers 15 residues. The germline CDR1 and CDR2 sequences are SEHNR and FQNEAQ (reference sequence). The chain's CDR3 is CASSRVAGVTDTQYF. In nucleotides, the CDR3 is TGTGCCAGCAGCCGAGTAGCGGGAGTCACAGATACGCAGTATTTT.

This clonotype appeared a few times. The V call is TRBV9, the J call TRBJ1-2; 8 bases are a match to TRBD1. Germline lookup yields CDR1 SGDLS and CDR2 YYNGEE. CDR3 length: 15 residues. The junction had 9 bases not matched to a gene; V was cut back by 0 bases and J by 8 bases. The CDR3 DNA reads TGTGCCAGCAGCGTAGGGGGGCGGGACAGGTCCGGCTACACCTTC. Protein: CASSVGGRDRSGYTF. Filled out from reference TRBV9 and TRBJ1-2, the complete variable domain reads DSGVTQTPKHLITATGQRVTLRCSPRSGDLSVYWYQQSLDQGLQFLIQYYNGEERAKGNILERFSAQQFPDLHSELNLSSLELGDSALYFCASSVGGRDRSGYTFGSGTRLTVV.

The chain carries TRBV7-2 and TRBJ2-7; 10 nucleotides line up with TRBD2. The trim removed 2 bases at V and 3 bases at J, leaving 7 bases unmatched. The germline gives CDR1 SGHTA, CDR2 FQGNSA. The CDR3 sequence is 16 residues long. The CDR3 coding sequence is TGTGCCAGCAGCTTAACGACTAGCGGGCTACGCTACGAGCAGTACTTC. This encodes CASSLTTSGLRYEQYF.

This clonotype was counted a few times. The rearrangement joins TRBV7-3 to TRBJ1-1, with TRBD1 as a possible D gene (6 bases). The CDR3 consists of 13 residues. Germline CDR1 SGHTA, CDR2 FQGTGA. V was shortened by 3 bases and J by 4 bases, with 9 bases between the two germline ends. CDR3 DNA: TGTGCCAGCAGCTTCCAGGGGATCACTGAAGCTTTCTTT. Protein: CASSFQGITEAFF.

This clonotype was recorded once. J is TRBJ2-3 and V is TRBV15; D is undetermined. Trimming stripped 1 base from V and 4 bases from J, with 6 bases between. The CDR3 has 13 amino acids. Germline lookup yields CDR1 LNHNV and CDR2 YYDKDF (reference sequence). The CDR3, as DNA: TGTGCCACCAGCAGAGTTTTAGCAGATACGCAGTATTTT. Amino acid sequence: CATSRVLADTQYF. The full variable domain, completed using reference TRBV15 and TRBJ2-3, is DAMVIQNPRYQVTQFGKPVTLSCSQTLNHNVMYWYQQKSSQAPKLLFHYYDKDFNNEADTPDNFQSRRPNTSFCFLDIRSPGLGDTAMYLCATSRVLADTQYFGPGTRLTVL.

The chain has TRBV12-3 or TRBV12-4 and TRBJ2-3, with D perhaps assigned TRBD1 or TRBD2 (5 bases each). V shed 6 bases and J shed 2 bases, with 15 bases lying between them. The CDR3 is made up of 15 amino acids. This CDR3 is CASSSGTYNTDTQYF. CDR3 bases: TGTGCCAGCAGCTCCGGGACCTACAACACAGATACGCAGTATTTT.

A remark on this clonotype: The junction differs from germline at one of its ends, possibly a read error. This chain links TRBV7-2 with TRBJ2-2; tentative D call: TRBD2 (6 bases). CDR1 and CDR2 (germline): SGHTA, FQGNSA. The length of the CDR3 is 14 residues. CDR3 protein: CASSTGTSTGELFF. DNA of the CDR3: TGTGCCAGCAGTACGGGGACTTCCACCGGGGAGTTGTTTTTT.